The sample holds one count of the clone carrying this T cell receptor (beta chain). J was trimmed by 3 bases and V by 7 bases; bases with no gene match: 2. The CDR3 loop spans 14 amino acids. Germline CDR1 is SGHVS and CDR2 is FQNEAQ. This sample stems from a study of CD8 T cells in Susac syndrome. An input of about 0.45 to 1 ug of RNA was subjected to reverse transcription using random hexamers. TCRdb re-derived calls from the immunoSEQ multiplex PCR reads in MiXCR, one entry per CDR3 protein. Here the sample spans 85,000 to 120,000 distinct CDR3 sequences, roughly 94% being singletons. What was sequenced was CD8+ T cells from PBMCs. The V call is TRBV7-8, the J call TRBJ2-2; the match to TRBD2 covers 10 bases. The clonotype originates from a human donor with Susac syndrome. The CDR3 coding sequence is TGTGCCAGCACCGGACTAGCGGACACCGGGGAGCTGTTTTTT. The encoded protein is CASTGLADTGELFF.